The clone carrying this T cell receptor beta chain was detected a few times. Its antigen is still unknown. Time point here: pretreatment peripheral blood. Patient disease was locally advanced or metastatic urothelial carcinoma. The repertoire was sequenced with immunoSEQ multiplex PCR; TCRdb's copy has only in-frame clones and lacks some. The data contain about 130,000 clones, about 88% of them seen just once; the ten biggest clones take up 3.2%. This entry comes from a study of PD-L1 blockade in urothelial cancer. Looking at the study overall: Males with bladder-origin urothelial cancer made up about 85% of the roughly 30 patients. Blood analysis occurred 3 weeks (second dose) and 6 weeks after treatment start.

Study findings and constraints: Durable-benefit cases showed more tumor-associated blood clone expansion at 3 weeks.

The trim removed 5 bases at V and 4 bases at J, leaving 4 bases unmatched. Germline CDR1 reads PRHDT; CDR2 reads FYEKMQ (reference sequence). This CDR3 is built from 13 residues. This clonotype was obtained from a man aged 45-60 years with urothelial cancer. The starting material was PBMCs, obtained around atezolizumab (anti-PD-L1) treatment. The chain has TRBV13 and TRBJ1-1; TRBD1 aligns across 7 bases. The CDR3 DNA reads TGTGCCAGCAGCCCCAGGGGGATCACTGAAGCTTTCTTT. It encodes CASSPRGITEAFF.